This TCR beta chain originates from a study of blood T cell dynamics during melanoma immunotherapy. Study findings and constraints: Disease-control patients' PBMC repertoires became either more clonal or more diverse at W3.

DNA loading was fixed at 350 to 450 ng for all bulk PBMC samples. Some clones are missing from TCRdb's copy, which holds only in-frame ones; the method was immunoSEQ multiplex PCR. This sample carries some 16,000 clones, more than 75% of them seen once, and the ten largest clones take roughly 4.8%. Concerning this clone itself: Antigen unknown.

Time point specified: pre-treatment baseline. Response was assessed by RECIST 1.1 at 12 weeks, except a couple of rapid progressors. The V end was cut by 2 bases, the J end by 4 bases, with 9 bases between. Germline-derived CDR1 and CDR2 are SGHKS and YYEKEE (reference sequence). This CDR3 contains 13 residues. This receptor was identified in a human donor with melanoma. The sample consisted of blood, taken from a patient treated with checkpoint blockade. The chain carries TRBV5-5 and TRBJ2-5; D gene ambiguous. The chain's CDR3 is CASSLPSPETQYF. CDR3 DNA sequence: TGTGCCAGCAGCTTACCAAGCCCAGAGACCCAGTACTTC.